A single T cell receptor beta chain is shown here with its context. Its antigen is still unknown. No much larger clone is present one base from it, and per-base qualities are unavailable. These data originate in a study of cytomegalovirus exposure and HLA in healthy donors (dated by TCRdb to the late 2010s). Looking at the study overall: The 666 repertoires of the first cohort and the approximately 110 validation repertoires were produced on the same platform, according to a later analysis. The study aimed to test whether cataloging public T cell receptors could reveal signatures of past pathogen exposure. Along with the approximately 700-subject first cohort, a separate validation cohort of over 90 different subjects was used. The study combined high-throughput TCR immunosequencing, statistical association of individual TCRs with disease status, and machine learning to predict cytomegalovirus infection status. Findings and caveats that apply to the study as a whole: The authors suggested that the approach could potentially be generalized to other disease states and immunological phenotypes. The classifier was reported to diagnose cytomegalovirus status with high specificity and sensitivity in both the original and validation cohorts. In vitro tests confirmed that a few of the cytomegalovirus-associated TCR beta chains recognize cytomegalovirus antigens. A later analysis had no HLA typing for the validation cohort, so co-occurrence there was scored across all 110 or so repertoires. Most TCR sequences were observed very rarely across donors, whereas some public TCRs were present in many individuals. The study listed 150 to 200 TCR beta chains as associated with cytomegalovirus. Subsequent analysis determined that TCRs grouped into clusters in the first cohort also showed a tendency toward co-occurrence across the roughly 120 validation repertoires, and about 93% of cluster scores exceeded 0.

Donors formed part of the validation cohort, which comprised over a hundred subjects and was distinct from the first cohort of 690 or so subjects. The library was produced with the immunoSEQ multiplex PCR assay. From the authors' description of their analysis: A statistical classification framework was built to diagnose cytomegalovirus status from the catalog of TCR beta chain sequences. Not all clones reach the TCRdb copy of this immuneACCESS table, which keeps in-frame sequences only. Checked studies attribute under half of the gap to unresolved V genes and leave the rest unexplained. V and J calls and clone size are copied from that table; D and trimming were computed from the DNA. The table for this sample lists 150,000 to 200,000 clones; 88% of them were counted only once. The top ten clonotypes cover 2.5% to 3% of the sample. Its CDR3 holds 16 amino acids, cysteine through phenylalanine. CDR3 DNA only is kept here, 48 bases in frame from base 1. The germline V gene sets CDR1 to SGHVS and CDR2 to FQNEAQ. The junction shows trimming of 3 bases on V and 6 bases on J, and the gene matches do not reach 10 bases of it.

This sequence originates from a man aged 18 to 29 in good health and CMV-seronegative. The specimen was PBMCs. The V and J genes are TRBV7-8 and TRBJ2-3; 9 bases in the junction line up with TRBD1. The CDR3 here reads CASSLGAGTGRDTQYF. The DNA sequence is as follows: TGTGCCAGCAGCTTGGGGGCCGGGACAGGGAGGGATACGCAGTATTTT.